The 22 T cell receptor beta chains below come from one sample, sequenced in a study of T cells in Graves' hyperthyroidism and ophthalmopathy. RNA transcripts served as the template for amplifying TCR beta CDR3 regions. An initial round of RT-PCR targeting the TCR CDR3 relied on the HTBI primer set. In TCRdb, the multiplex PCR reads were re-called with MiXCR into one record per CDR3 protein. Here the sample spans nearly 750,000 distinct CDR3 sequences, about a third being singletons. The sequenced material came from blood. The source of these receptors is a woman aged 35 to 49 with Graves' hyperthyroidism.

This clonotype was seen repeatedly, ten times or more. The rearrangement joins TRBV7-9 to TRBJ1-1; D gene uncertain. V lost 3 bases and J 6 bases, leaving 8 bases between the germline ends. The CDR3 has 12 residues. Germline CDR1 is SEHNR and CDR2 is FQNEAQ (reference sequence). Written as DNA, the CDR3 is TGTGCCAGCAGCTTTAATCCCCCTGAAGCTTTCTTT. This translates into CASSFNPPEAFF.

This clonotype was counted many times. This chain connects TRBV9 to TRBJ1-1; D is uncertain. Trimming stripped 4 bases from V and 6 bases from J, with 13 bases between. Germline CDR1 and CDR2: SGDLS and YYNGEE. The CDR3 is 13 residues long. The CDR3, as DNA: TGTGCCAGCAGCACACCAGGTAACTCTGAAGCTTTCTTT. Translated: CASSTPGNSEAFF.

The chain is built from TRBV7-2 and TRBJ2-7; 16 nucleotides match TRBD2. The CDR3 loop spans 17 amino acids. CDR1 and CDR2 (germline): SGHTA, FQGNSA. V shed 5 bases and J 7 bases; nucleotides not matched to a gene: 11. The DNA of the CDR3 is TGTGCCAGCAGCCGCCCGGGACTAGCGGGGGGGCACGGTGAGCAGTACTTC. Encoded protein: CASSRPGLAGGHGEQYF.

The chain couples TRBV29-1 to TRBJ1-2; no definite D call. V lost 0 bases and J lost 5, with 25 bases in between. The CDR3 spans 18 residues. Germline loops: CDR1 SQVTM, CDR2 ANQGSEA. The CDR3 here is CSVEDSSEQRLLSYGYTF. In nucleotides, the CDR3 is TGCAGCGTTGAAGACAGCAGTGAACAACGGTTGTTATCTTATGGCTACACCTTC.

This clonotype was seen at least ten times. The genes are TRBV24-1 and TRBJ2-7; 7 nucleotides match TRBD1. Trimming removed 4 bases from V and 2 bases from J; junction bases left unmatched: 4. CDR1 is KGHDR, CDR2 SFDVKD, per germline. There are 14 residues in the CDR3. The CDR3 is CATSDGDRAYEQYF. In nucleotides, the CDR3 is TGTGCCACCAGTGACGGGGACAGAGCCTACGAGCAGTACTTC.

In its sample, this clonotype was seen a few times. J is TRBJ2-2 and V is TRBV6-6, with TRBD2 identical over 10 bases. Trimming removed 0 bases from V and 3 bases from J; junction bases left unmatched: 16. The CDR3 is 21 amino acids. Germline V gene sequence: CDR1 MNHNY, CDR2 SVGAGI (reference sequence). This CDR3 reads CASSYSILVRWLAGDTGELFF. CDR3 bases: TGTGCCAGCAGTTACTCGATTTTAGTTAGGTGGCTAGCGGGAGACACCGGGGAGCTGTTTTTT.

The table lists this clonotype with many counts. The chain employs TRBV20-1 and TRBJ1-3, with D unresolved. CDR3 length: 14 amino acids. The germline V gene has CDR1 DFQATT and CDR2 SNEGSKA (reference sequence). The V end was cut by 0 bases, the J end by 0 bases, with 6 bases between. The CDR3 DNA reads TGCAGTGCTAGAGACAGCAACTCTGGAAACACCATATATTTT. It is translated as CSARDSNSGNTIYF.

In this sample, this clonotype turned up many times. The rearrangement uses TRBV20-1 and TRBJ1-1; a weak D match, TRBD1 (5 bases). The germline CDR1 and CDR2 sequences are DFQATT and SNEGSKA (reference sequence). Between the trimmed V and J ends, which lost 0 bases and 1 base, there was a span of 15 bases. This CDR3 contains 16 residues. CDR3 residues: CSARDLAGVGNTEAFF. The CDR3, as DNA: TGCAGTGCTAGAGATCTGGCGGGGGTCGGGAACACTGAAGCTTTCTTT.

The CDR3 region has the DNA TGTGCCAGCATTCGGCTCCGAGAGAACACTGAAGCTTTCTTT. Translation: CASIRLRENTEAFF. The rearrangement uses TRBV6-6 and TRBJ1-1; D remains unclear. The CDR3 runs to 14 residues. The V gene lost 7 bases and the J gene lost 1 base, with 13 bases spanning the gap. Looked up from germline, CDR1 is MNHNY and CDR2 is SVGAGI (reference sequence).

This clonotype was counted many times. The rearrangement links TRBV12-3 or TRBV12-4 to TRBJ2-7; no clear D. V shed 3 bases and J shed 7 bases, with 10 bases lying between them. This CDR3 is built from 12 residues. CDR3 sequence (DNA): TGTGCCAGCAGTTTTGGACCGATGGAGCAGTACTTC. This translates into CASSFGPMEQYF.

The sample holds many counts of this clonotype. The chain employs TRBV7-2 and TRBJ2-7; 7 bases match TRBD1. Trimming cost V 5 bases and J 0 bases; bases outside gene matches: 7. The CDR3 extends over 15 amino acids. CDR1 and CDR2 (germline): SGHTA, FQGNSA. CDR3 DNA: TGTGCCAGCAGCCTACGGGACAGTTCCTCCTACGAGCAGTACTTC. Translating it yields CASSLRDSSSYEQYF.

In this sample, this clonotype turned up a few times. The chain joins TRBV20-1 to TRBJ1-4; D not certain. V was pared by 6 bases and J by 0 bases, with 11 bases between. CDR3 length equals 14 residues. CDR1 DFQATT and CDR2 SNEGSKA come from the germline V gene (reference sequence). The CDR3 protein is CSALPGPTNEKLFF. CDR3 in DNA: TGCAGTGCCCTCCCCGGGCCAACTAATGAAAAACTGTTTTTT.

The genes are TRBV12-3 or TRBV12-4 and TRBJ1-6; the match to TRBD1 covers 7 bases. This CDR3 has 15 amino acids. The ends lost 6 bases at V and 7 bases at J; junction bases unmatched: 9. The DNA for the CDR3 is TGTGCCAGCAGGCTAGGGGGCGCGGGGAATTCACCCCTCCACTTT. It yields the protein CASRLGGAGNSPLHF.

There are a few counts of this clonotype. The chain employs TRBV2 and TRBJ2-7; D gene unclear. Germline CDR1 reads SNHLY; CDR2 reads FYNNEI. With 5 bases removed from V and 2 bases from J, the gap between germline ends came to 16 bases. This CDR3 comprises 15 residues. This CDR3 reads CASSYQIAYPYEQYF. As DNA, the CDR3 is TGTGCCAGCAGTTATCAAATAGCCTACCCCTACGAGCAGTACTTC.

This clonotype has at least ten counts. The chain joins TRBV29-1 to TRBJ2-7; D perhaps matches TRBD1 (5 bases). V lost 4 bases and J lost 3, with 13 bases in between. Per germline, CDR1 SQVTM and CDR2 ANQGSEA. The CDR3 consists of 13 residues. The CDR3 nucleotides read TGCAGCGTTGGCTCAGGGTATCGCTACGAGCAGTACTTC. This sequence encodes CSVGSGYRYEQYF.

This clonotype has a count of ten or more. V is TRBV7-2 and J is TRBJ1-4; possible D gene TRBD1, 5 bases. Trimming stripped 0 bases from V and 8 bases from J, with 16 bases between. This CDR3 spans 16 amino acids. The germline V gene encodes CDR1 SGHTA and CDR2 FQGNSA. CDR3 amino acids: CASSLAGVGGREKLFF. CDR3 nucleotides: TGTGCCAGCAGCTTAGCGGGGGTGGGAGGAAGAGAAAAACTGTTTTTT.

This clonotype was recorded at least ten times. This rearrangement joins TRBV7-9 to TRBJ1-2; the D is unclear. The V end lost 5 bases, the J end lost 2 bases, and 18 bases lay between the germline ends. CDR3 size: 16 residues. Germline V lookup: CDR1 SEHNR, CDR2 FQNEAQ (reference sequence). This CDR3 is CASSPTSWILNYGYTF. The CDR3 nucleotides are TGTGCCAGCAGCCCGACCTCCTGGATCTTAAACTATGGCTACACCTTC. Supplemented by reference TRBV7-9 and TRBJ1-2, the full variable domain reads DTGVSQNPRHKITKRGQNVTFRCDPISEHNRLYWYRQTLGQGPEFLTYFQNEAQLEKSRLLSDRFSAERPKGSFSTLEIQRTEQGDSAMYLCASSPTSWILNYGYTFGSGTRLTVV.

This clonotype ranks as medium-sized. The genes are TRBV2 and TRBJ2-2; no reliable D call. The CDR3 runs to 10 residues. Germline lookup yields CDR1 SNHLY and CDR2 FYNNEI. Trimming stripped 5 bases from V and 6 bases from J, with 1 base between. In DNA, the CDR3 is TGTGCCAGCAGTTCCGGGGAGCTGTTTTTT. Residues: CASSSGELFF.

This clonotype was counted many times. One end of the junction does not line up with germline, which may come from a read error. J is TRBJ1-3 and V is TRBV7-2; D is ambiguous. The germline gives CDR1 SGHTA, CDR2 FQGNSA. The CDR3 loop spans 16 amino acids. CDR3 sequence (DNA): TGTGCCAGCAGTTTAGGGCAGTCTAGCTCTGGAAACACCATATATTTT. It is translated as CASSLGQSSSGNTIYF.

Concerning this clonotype: A junction end diverges from the germline sequence, so it may reflect a read error. The chain is built from TRBV7-2 and TRBJ1-2; D remains ambiguous. Germline CDR1 is SGHTA and CDR2 is FQGNSA. CDR3 size: 15 residues. The CDR3 spells CASSQPDTGNYGYTF. CDR3 coding DNA: TGCGCCAGCAGCCAACCCGATACGGGGAACTATGGCTACACCTTC.

The V gene is TRBV10-3, the J gene TRBJ1-3; D unresolved. The CDR3 runs 14 residues. The V gene's germline CDR1 is ENHRY and CDR2 SYGVKD. With 5 bases removed from V and 0 bases from J, the gap between germline ends came to 8 bases. The CDR3: CAISLDFSGNTIYF. The CDR3 coding sequence is TGTGCCATCAGTTTAGACTTCTCTGGAAACACCATATATTTT.

This clonotype was seen many times. This chain's CDR3 is CASSVDLQGYTEAFF. CDR3 DNA: TGTGCCAGCAGCGTAGATCTGCAGGGGTACACTGAAGCTTTCTTT. The chain is built from TRBV9 and TRBJ1-1, with D possibly matching TRBD1 (6 bases). V was pared by 0 bases and J by 3 bases, with 12 bases between. Germline lookup yields CDR1 SGDLS and CDR2 YYNGEE. The CDR3 contains 15 residues.